This T cell receptor (beta chain) was retrieved from a study of blood T cell repertoires in COVID-19. Study at large: In each case, the material was cDNA or gDNA derived from T cells, B-cell-depleted T cells, or PBMCs.

The CDR3 is 13 amino acids. CDR1 and CDR2 (germline): PRHDT, FYEKMQ (reference sequence). The V end lost 5 bases, the J end lost 3 bases, and 8 bases lay between the germline ends. The table came from immunoSEQ multiplex PCR; TCRdb's copy has only in-frame clones and leaves some out. The repertoire holds some 290,000 clones, with around 86% as singletons. Specimen: peripheral blood. The genes are TRBV13 and TRBJ2-1, with D perhaps matching TRBD1 (5 bases). This TCR was sampled from a woman aged 55-75 years with active or convalescent COVID-19. The CDR3 spells CASSPRDYNEQFF. DNA of the CDR3: TGTGCCAGCAGCCCCAGGGACTACAATGAGCAGTTCTTC.